This TCR beta chain is from a study of patients and donors after allogeneic stem cell transplantation. TCRdb reanalysed the RT-PCR reads using MiXCR and keeps one entry per CDR3 protein. The table records about 960,000 distinct CDR3 sequences, under 20% of them present only once. This clonotype has more than one count but fewer than ten. Sequencing input: blood, either unsorted or a sorted T cell fraction (not recorded which). This clonotype was sampled from a human donor who was either an allogeneic HSCT recipient or a stem cell or donor lymphocyte infusion donor (not recorded which). It is not recorded whose cells these are; they may come from a transplant donor.

CDR3 sequence: CASSKDSYGYTF. CDR3 nucleotides: TGTGCCAGCTCGAAGGACAGCTATGGCTACACCTTC. The chain couples TRBV18 to TRBJ1-2, with D possibly matching TRBD1 (6 bases). Germline loops: CDR1 KGHSH, CDR2 LQKENI. Trimming pared 6 bases from V and 4 bases from J, leaving 9 bases between. This CDR3 spans 12 amino acids. Based on the CDR3 plus reference TRBV18 and TRBJ1-2, the full variable domain is NAGVMQNPRHLVRRRGQEARLRCSPMKGHSHVYWYRQLPEEGLKFMVYLQKENIIDESGMPKERFSAEFPKEGPSILRIQQVVRGDSAAYFCASSKDSYGYTFGSGTRLTVV.